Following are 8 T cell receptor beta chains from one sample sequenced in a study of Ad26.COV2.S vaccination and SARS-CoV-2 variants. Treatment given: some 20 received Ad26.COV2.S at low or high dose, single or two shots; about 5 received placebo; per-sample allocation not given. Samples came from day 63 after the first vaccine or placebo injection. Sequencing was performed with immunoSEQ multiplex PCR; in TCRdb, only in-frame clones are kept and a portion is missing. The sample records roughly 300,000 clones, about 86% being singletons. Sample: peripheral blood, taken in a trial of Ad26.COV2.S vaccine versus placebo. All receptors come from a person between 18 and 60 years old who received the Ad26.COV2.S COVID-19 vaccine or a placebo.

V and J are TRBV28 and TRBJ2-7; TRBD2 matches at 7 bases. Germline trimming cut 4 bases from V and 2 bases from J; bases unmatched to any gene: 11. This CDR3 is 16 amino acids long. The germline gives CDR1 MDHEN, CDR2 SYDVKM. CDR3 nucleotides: TGTGCCAGCAGTTCCGCCACTAGCGCCAAAACCTACGAGCAGTACTTC. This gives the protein CASSSATSAKTYEQYF.

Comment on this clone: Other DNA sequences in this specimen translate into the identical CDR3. The CDR3 here is CASSYSTGLQETQYF. In DNA, the CDR3 is TGTGCCAGCAGTTACTCGACGGGACTACAAGAGACCCAGTACTTC. The V call is TRBV6-5, the J call TRBJ2-5; 7 nucleotides line up with TRBD2. Per germline, CDR1 MNHEY and CDR2 SVGAGI. CDR3 length: 15 residues. Germline trimming cut 0 bases from V and 2 bases from J; bases unmatched to any gene: 3.

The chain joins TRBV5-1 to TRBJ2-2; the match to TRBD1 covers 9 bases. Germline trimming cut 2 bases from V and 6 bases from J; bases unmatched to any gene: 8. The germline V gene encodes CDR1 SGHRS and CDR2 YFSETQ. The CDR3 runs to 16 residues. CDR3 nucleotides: TGCGCCAGCAGCTTCCTCGGGACAGGGTCCCCCGGGGAGCTGTTTTTT. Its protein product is CASSFLGTGSPGELFF.

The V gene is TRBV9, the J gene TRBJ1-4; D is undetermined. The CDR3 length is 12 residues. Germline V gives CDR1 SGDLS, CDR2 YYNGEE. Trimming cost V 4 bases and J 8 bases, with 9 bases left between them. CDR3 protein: CASSLEGEKLFF. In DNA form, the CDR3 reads TGTGCCAGCAGCCTCGAAGGGGAAAAACTGTTTTTT.

CDR3 DNA: TGTGCCAGCAGCCCGGATCGAGGGGCGACGGATGAGCAGTTCTTC. Translation: CASSPDRGATDEQFF. This rearrangement joins TRBV6-6 to TRBJ2-1; D tentatively reads TRBD1 or TRBD2 (5 bases each). The CDR3 is 15 residues long. Germline loops: CDR1 MNHNY, CDR2 SVGAGI (reference sequence). V was trimmed by 6 bases and J by 8 bases, leaving 20 bases between them.

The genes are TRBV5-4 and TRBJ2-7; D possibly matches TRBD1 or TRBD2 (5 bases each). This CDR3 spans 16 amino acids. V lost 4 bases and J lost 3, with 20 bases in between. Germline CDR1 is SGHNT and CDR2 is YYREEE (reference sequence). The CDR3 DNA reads TGTGCCAGCAGCGACGGAGGACCGGGGCATCTCTACGAGCAGTACTTC. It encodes CASSDGGPGHLYEQYF.

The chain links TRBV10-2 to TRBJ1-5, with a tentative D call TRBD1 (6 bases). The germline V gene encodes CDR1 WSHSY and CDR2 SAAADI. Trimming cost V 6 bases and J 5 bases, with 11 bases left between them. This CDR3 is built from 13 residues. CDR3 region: CASRGGAHQPQHF. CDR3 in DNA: TGCGCCAGCAGGGGGGGGGCCCATCAGCCCCAGCATTTT.

CDR3 loop: CASSPSYYEQYF. The CDR3 nucleotides read TGTGCCAGCAGTCCTAGCTACTACGAGCAGTACTTC. V usage is TRBV27 and J usage is TRBJ2-7; D is possibly TRBD2 (5 bases). V was shortened by 5 bases and J by 3 bases, with 8 bases between the two germline ends. This CDR3 has 12 amino acids. Germline loops: CDR1 MNHEY, CDR2 SMNVEV (reference sequence).